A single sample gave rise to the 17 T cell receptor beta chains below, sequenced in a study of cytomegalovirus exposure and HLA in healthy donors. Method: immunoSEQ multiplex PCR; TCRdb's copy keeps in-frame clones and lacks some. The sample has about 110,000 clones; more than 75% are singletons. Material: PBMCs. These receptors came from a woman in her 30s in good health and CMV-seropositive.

CDR3 DNA: TGTGCCAGCAGCTCCGGGACTAGCGGGATAGATACGCAGTATTTT. Its protein is CASSSGTSGIDTQYF. J is TRBJ2-3 and V is TRBV5-4; 13 nucleotides line up with TRBD2. Germline-derived CDR1 and CDR2 are SGHNT and YYREEE (reference sequence). The ends lost 3 bases at V and 5 bases at J; junction bases unmatched: 3. The CDR3 has 15 amino acids. The whole variable domain, filled in from reference TRBV5-4 and TRBJ2-3, reads ETGVTQSPTHLIKTRGQQVTLRCSSQSGHNTVSWYQQALGQGPQFIFQYYREEENGRGNFPPRFSGLQFPNYSSELNVNALELDDSALYLCASSSGTSGIDTQYFGPGTRLTVL.

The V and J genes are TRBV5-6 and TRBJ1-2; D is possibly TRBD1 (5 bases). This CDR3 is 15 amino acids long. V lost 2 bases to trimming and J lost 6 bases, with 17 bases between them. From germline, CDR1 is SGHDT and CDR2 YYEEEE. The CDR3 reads CASSFSPVGGDGYTF. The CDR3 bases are TGTGCCAGCAGCTTTTCCCCCGTGGGGGGTGATGGCTACACCTTC.

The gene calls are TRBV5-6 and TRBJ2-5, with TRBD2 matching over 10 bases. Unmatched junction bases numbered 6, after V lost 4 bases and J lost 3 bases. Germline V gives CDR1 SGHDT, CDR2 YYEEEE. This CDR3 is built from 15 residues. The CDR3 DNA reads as TGTGCCAGCAGCCCCGGGACTAGCGCTGAAGAGACCCAGTACTTC. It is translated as CASSPGTSAEETQYF.

CDR3 amino acids: CAISEGRVSDTQYF. For the CDR3, the DNA is TGTGCCATCAGTGAGGGCCGGGTTTCTGATACGCAGTATTTT. The chain links TRBV10-3 to TRBJ2-3, with D hard to call. Germline V lookup: CDR1 ENHRY, CDR2 SYGVKD. CDR3 length equals 14 residues. The V end lost 2 bases, the J end lost 6 bases, and 12 bases lay between the germline ends.

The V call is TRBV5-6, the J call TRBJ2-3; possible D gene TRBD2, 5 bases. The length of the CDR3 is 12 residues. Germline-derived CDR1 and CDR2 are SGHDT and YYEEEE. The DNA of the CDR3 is TGTGCAAGCCGGGGTGGGACAGATACGCAGTATTTT. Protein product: CASRGGTDTQYF.

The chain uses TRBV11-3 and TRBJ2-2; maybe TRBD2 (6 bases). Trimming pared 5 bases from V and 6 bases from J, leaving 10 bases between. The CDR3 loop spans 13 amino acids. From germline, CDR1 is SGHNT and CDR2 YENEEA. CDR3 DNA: TGTGCCAGCAGCAGAACTAGCCCCGGGGAGCTGTTTTTT. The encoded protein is CASSRTSPGELFF. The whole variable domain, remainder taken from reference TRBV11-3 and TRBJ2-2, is EAGVVQSPRYKIIEKKQPVAFWCNPISGHNTLYWYLQNLGQGPELLIRYENEEAVDDSQLPKDRFSAERLKGVDSTLKIQPAELGDSAVYLCASSRTSPGELFFGEGSRLTVL.

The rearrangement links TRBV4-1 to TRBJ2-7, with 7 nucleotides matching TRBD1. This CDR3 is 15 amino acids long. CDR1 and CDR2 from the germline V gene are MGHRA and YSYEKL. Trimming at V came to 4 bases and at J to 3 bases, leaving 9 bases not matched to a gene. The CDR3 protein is CASSRDQDRFYEQYF. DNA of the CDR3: TGCGCCAGCAGCCGGGATCAGGACAGGTTCTACGAGCAGTACTTC.

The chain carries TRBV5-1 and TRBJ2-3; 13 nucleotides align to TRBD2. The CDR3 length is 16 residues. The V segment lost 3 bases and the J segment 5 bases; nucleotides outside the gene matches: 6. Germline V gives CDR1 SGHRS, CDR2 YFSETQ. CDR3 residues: CASSYRTSGRVDTQYF. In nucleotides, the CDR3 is TGCGCCAGCAGCTACCGGACTAGCGGGAGAGTAGATACGCAGTATTTT.

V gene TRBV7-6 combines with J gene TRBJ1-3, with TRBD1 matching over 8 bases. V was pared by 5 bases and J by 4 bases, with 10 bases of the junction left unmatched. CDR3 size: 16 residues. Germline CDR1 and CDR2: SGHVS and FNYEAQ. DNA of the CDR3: TGTGCCAGCAGCCGGACAGGGTTTGAGCTGGGAAACACCATATATTTT. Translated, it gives CASSRTGFELGNTIYF.

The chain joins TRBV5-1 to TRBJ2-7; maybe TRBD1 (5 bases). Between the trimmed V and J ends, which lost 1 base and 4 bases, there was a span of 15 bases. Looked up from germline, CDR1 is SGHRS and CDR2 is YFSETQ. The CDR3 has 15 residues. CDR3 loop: CASSLWATGSYEQYF. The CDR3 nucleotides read TGCGCCAGCAGCTTGTGGGCAACAGGCTCTTACGAGCAGTACTTC.

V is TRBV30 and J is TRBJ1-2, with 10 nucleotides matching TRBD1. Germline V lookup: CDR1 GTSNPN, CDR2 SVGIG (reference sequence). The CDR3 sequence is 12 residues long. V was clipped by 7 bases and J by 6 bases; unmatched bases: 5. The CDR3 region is CASGQGIDGYTF. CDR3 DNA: TGTGCCTCGGGACAGGGGATTGATGGCTACACCTTC.

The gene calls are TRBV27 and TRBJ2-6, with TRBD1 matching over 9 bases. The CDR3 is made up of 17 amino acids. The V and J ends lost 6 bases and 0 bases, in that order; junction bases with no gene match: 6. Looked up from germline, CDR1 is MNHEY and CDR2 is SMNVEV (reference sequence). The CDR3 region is CASSRDRVHSGANVLTF. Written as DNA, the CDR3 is TGTGCCAGCAGCCGGGACAGGGTGCACTCTGGGGCCAACGTCCTGACTTTC.

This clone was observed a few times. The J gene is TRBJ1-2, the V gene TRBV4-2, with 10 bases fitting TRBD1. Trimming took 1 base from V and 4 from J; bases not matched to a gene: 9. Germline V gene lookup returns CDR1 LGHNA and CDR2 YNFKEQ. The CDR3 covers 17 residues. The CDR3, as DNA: TGTGCCAGCAGCCAAGGGGCCTGGGGACAGGGGACCTATGGCTACACCTTC. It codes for CASSQGAWGQGTYGYTF.

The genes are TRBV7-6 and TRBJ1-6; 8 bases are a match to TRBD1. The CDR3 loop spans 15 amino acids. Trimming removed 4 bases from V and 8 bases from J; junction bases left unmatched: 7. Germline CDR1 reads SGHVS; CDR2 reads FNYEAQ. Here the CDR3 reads CASSSQGQGHSPLHF. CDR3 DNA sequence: TGTGCCAGCAGCTCCCAAGGACAGGGACATTCACCCCTCCACTTT.

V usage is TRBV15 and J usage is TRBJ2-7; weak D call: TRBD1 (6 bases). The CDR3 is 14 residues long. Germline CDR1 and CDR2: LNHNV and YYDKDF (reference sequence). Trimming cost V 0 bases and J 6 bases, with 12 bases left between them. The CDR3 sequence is CATSRDPGQSEQYF. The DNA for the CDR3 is TGTGCCACCAGCAGAGATCCCGGACAGAGCGAGCAGTACTTC.

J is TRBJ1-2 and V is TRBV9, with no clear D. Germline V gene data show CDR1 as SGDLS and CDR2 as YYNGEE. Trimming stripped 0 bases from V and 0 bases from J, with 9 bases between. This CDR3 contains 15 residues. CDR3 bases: TGTGCCAGCAGCGTAGCGGAGGGATCTAACTATGGCTACACCTTC. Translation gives CASSVAEGSNYGYTF.

The CDR3, as DNA: TGTGCCAGCAGTCGACTTAATAGCGGATTCGAATCAGATACGCAGTATTTT. Protein: CASSRLNSGFESDTQYF. The chain has TRBV2 and TRBJ2-3; D perhaps matches TRBD2 (6 bases). The V end was cut by 5 bases, the J end by 4 bases, with 22 bases between. The CDR3 runs 17 residues. Germline V gene sequence: CDR1 SNHLY, CDR2 FYNNEI.